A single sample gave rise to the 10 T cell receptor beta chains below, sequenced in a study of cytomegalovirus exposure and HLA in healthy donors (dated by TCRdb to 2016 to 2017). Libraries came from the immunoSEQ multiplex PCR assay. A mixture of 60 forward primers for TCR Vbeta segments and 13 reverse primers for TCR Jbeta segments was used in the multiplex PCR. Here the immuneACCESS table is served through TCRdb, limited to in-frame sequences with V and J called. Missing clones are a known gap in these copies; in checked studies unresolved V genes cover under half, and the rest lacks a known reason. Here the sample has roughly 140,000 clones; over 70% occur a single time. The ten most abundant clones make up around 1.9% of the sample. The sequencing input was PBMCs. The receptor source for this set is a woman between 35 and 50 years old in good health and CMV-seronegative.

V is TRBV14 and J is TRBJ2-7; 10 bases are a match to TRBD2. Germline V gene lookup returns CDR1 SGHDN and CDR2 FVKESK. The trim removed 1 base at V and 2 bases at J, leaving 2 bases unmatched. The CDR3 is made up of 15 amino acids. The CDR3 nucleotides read TGTGCCAGCAGCCAAGCTAGCGGGGGCCCCTACGAGCAGTACTTC. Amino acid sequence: CASSQASGGPYEQYF.

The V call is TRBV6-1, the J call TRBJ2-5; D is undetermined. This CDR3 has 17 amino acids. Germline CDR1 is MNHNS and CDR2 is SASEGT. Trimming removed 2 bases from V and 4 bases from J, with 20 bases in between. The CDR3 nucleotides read TGTGCCAGCAGTGAATGGTTTTCGAACGGAGTGGGAGAGACCCAGTACTTC. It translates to CASSEWFSNGVGETQYF.

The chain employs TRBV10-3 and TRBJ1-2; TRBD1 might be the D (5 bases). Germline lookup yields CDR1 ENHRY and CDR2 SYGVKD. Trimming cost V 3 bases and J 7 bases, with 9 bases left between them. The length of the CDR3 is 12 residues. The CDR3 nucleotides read TGTGCCATCAGTGATACGACAGTTGGCTACACCTTC. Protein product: CAISDTTVGYTF.

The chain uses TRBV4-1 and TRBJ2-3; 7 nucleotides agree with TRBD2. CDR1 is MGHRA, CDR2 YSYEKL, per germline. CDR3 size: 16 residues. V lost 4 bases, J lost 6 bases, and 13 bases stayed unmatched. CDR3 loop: CASSPGAAGLSDTQYF. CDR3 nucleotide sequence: TGCGCCAGCAGCCCCGGGGCAGCGGGGTTAAGCGATACGCAGTATTTT.

The CDR3 region has the DNA TGTGCCAGCAGCTTAGTCCGGACAGCGAAAGCTTTCTTT. Residues: CASSLVRTAKAFF. The chain couples TRBV7-8 to TRBJ1-1, with a possible D match to TRBD1 (6 bases). The CDR3 extends over 13 amino acids. The ends were cut back, 1 base at V and 9 bases at J, with 12 bases in the middle. Germline V gene lookup returns CDR1 SGHVS and CDR2 FQNEAQ.

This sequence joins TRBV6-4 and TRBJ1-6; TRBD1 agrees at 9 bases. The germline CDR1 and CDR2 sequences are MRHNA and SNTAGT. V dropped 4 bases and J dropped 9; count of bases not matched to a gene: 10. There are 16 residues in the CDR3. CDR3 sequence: CASSVLYRGPVSPLHF. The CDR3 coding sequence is TGTGCCAGCAGTGTTCTGTACAGGGGGCCGGTTTCACCCCTCCACTTT.

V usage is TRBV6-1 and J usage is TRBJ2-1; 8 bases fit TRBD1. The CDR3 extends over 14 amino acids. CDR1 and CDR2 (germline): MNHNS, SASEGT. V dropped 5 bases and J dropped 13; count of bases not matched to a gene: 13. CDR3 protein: CASSSGGNWPIQFF. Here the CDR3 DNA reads TGTGCCAGCAGTTCAGGGGGCAATTGGCCTATACAGTTCTTC.

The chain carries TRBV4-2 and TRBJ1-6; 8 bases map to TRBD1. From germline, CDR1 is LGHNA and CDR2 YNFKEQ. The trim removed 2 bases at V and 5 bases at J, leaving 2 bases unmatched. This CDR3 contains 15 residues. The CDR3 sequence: CASSQRQGNNSPLHF. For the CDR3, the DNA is TGTGCCAGCAGCCAACGACAGGGGAATAATTCACCCCTCCACTTT.

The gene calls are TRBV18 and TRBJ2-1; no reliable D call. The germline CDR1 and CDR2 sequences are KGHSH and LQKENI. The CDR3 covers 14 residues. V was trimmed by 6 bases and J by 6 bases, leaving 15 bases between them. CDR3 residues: CASSYLESSNEQFF. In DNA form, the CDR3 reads TGTGCCAGCTCGTACCTAGAGTCGTCCAATGAGCAGTTCTTC.

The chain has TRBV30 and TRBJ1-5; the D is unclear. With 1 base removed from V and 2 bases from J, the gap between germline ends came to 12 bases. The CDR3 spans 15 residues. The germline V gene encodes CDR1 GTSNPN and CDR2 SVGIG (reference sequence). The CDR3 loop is CAWSDRSRGNQPQHF. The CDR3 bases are TGTGCCTGGAGTGACCGGAGTCGAGGCAATCAGCCCCAGCATTTT.